This T cell receptor (beta chain) derives from a study of shared clonotypes between healthy human individuals. Study as a whole: Plates per donor: three CD4 naive, three CD4 memory, two CD8 naive, one CD8 memory.

The CDR3 is made up of 16 amino acids. The germline CDR1 and CDR2 sequences are SGHNT and YYREEE (reference sequence). V lost 4 bases to trimming and J lost 4 bases; unmatched junction nucleotides: 10. The assay was immunoSEQ multiplex PCR, and TCRdb's table has in-frame clones only and misses some. This sample has around 2.1 million clones, with about 93% found just once. Positive CCR7 selection of CD45RO-negative cells yielded the naive CD8 cells, and terminally differentiated effector memory CD45RA+ cells were excluded. Only Caucasian adults living in Nashville, Tennessee served as donors. Study observations and caveats: The study's rarefaction showed incomplete sorted-subset sequencing despite large depth.

As regards this clone: What it binds is not known.

The receptor was derived from a man aged 18 to 29 in good health. Some clones in this sample may be carry-over from other donors' samples. Sequenced sample: naive CD8+ T cells from PBMCs. The J gene is TRBJ2-7, the V gene TRBV5-4, with TRBD2 matching over 11 bases. As DNA, the CDR3 is TGTGCCAGCAGCACGATCGGGACTAGCGGAGTATACGAGCAGTACTTC. It translates to CASSTIGTSGVYEQYF.